The subject of this entry is one T cell receptor (beta chain). This sample was included in a study of blood T cell repertoires in COVID-19. Background on the study: Sites across the United States, Italy and Spain contributed samples from acute and convalescent COVID-19. In each case, the material was cDNA or gDNA derived from T cells, B-cell-depleted T cells, or PBMCs.

As originally analysed: Researchers report that nucleated cell counts were estimated from reference gene primer amplification. Repertoires were generated with immunoSEQ multiplex PCR, while TCRdb's copy carries only in-frame clones and drops some. V, J and clone size derive from that table, while D and trimming were established from the DNA sequence. The repertoire has 50,000 to 75,000 clones, over 60% of them found once; the top ten carry 4% to 5.5%. In germline, CDR1 is SNHLY, CDR2 FYNNEI. The length of the CDR3 is 13 residues. V lost 5 bases and J lost 4, with 11 bases in between. Sample: peripheral blood. The TCR sequence derives from a human donor in a cohort sampled during active COVID-19. The rearrangement uses TRBV2 and TRBJ1-2; D not certain. CDR3 sequence reads: CASSSTDLYGYTF. The CDR3, as DNA: TGTGCCAGCAGTAGTACAGACCTCTATGGCTACACCTTC.